The 13 T cell receptor beta chains below were found in one sample sequenced in a study of identical twins. In TCRdb, the 5' RACE reads were re-called with MiXCR into one record per CDR3 protein. The repertoire includes under 900,000 distinct CDR3 sequences, more than 9% of them detected once, and about 1.6% sits in the top ten. These data were likewise used in another study, on yellow fever vaccine responses in identical twins.

The sequenced sample was PBMCs. The receptors derive from a woman between 18 and 30 years old in good health.

J is TRBJ2-2 and V is TRBV5-1; TRBD2 aligns across 8 bases. Trimming cost V 4 bases and J 1 base; bases outside gene matches: 12. The germline V gene has CDR1 SGHRS and CDR2 YFSETQ. The CDR3 contains 18 residues. Here the CDR3 DNA reads TGCGCCAGCAGCCCGGACGGCGCGGGGGGCCGGAACACCGGGGAGCTGTTTTTT. Translation: CASSPDGAGGRNTGELFF.

This clonotype was seen at least ten times. The chain couples TRBV4-1 to TRBJ2-2; 7 nucleotides agree with TRBD2. Germline V gene sequence: CDR1 MGHRA, CDR2 YSYEKL. J was trimmed by 0 bases and V by 2 bases; bases with no gene match: 3. The CDR3 is 16 amino acids. The CDR3 DNA reads as TGCGCCAGCAGCCAAAGTAGCGGGTCGAACACCGGGGAGCTGTTTTTT. Protein product: CASSQSSGSNTGELFF.

The gene calls are TRBV29-1 and TRBJ2-3; 7 nucleotides match TRBD2. The ends lost 4 bases at V and 0 bases at J; junction bases unmatched: 10. This CDR3 is 16 amino acids long. Germline assignment: CDR1 SQVTM and CDR2 ANQGSEA. DNA for the CDR3: TGCAGCGTTGCCAAGTCTACTAGCGCTAGCACAGATACGCAGTATTTT. Its translation is CSVAKSTSASTDTQYF.

This clonotype was picked up a small number of times. V is TRBV3-1 and J is TRBJ2-7; D possibly matches TRBD1 or TRBD2 (6 bases each). CDR1 is LGHDT, CDR2 YNNKEL, per germline (reference sequence). The CDR3 spans 14 residues. Trimming took off 3 bases at V and 6 bases at J, with 15 bases between the two ends. The DNA for the CDR3 is TGTGCCAGCAGCCAGAGTGGTGGGGGGCTCGAGCAGTACTTC. Translated, it gives CASSQSGGGLEQYF.

This clonotype has only a few counts. The chain is built from TRBV28 and TRBJ2-2, with D unclear. The CDR3 is 14 residues long. V shed 7 bases and J shed 5 bases, with 14 bases lying between them. The V gene's germline CDR1 is MDHEN and CDR2 SYDVKM. As DNA, the CDR3 is TGTGCCAGCACGGACCAGGCGGAGACCGGGGAGCTGTTTTTT. This gives the protein CASTDQAETGELFF.

In its sample, this clonotype was seen a few times. The chain employs TRBV18 and TRBJ1-2; D not certain. Germline CDR1 is KGHSH and CDR2 is LQKENI. CDR3 length: 15 residues. Trimming stripped 4 bases from V and 6 bases from J, with 18 bases between. The CDR3 bases are TGTGCCAGCTCACAGGGTTTAAGGACGGAAGATGGCTACACCTTC. It codes for CASSQGLRTEDGYTF.

V usage is TRBV11-2 and J usage is TRBJ2-2; 7 bases align to TRBD2. The CDR3 runs to 17 residues. The germline gives CDR1 SGHAT, CDR2 FQNNGV. With 0 bases clipped from V and 6 bases from J, the junction kept 10 bases outside the gene matches. In nucleotides, the CDR3 is TGTGCCAGCAGCTTAGAAGTGTATCGAGCGGGGCCCGGGGAGCTGTTTTTT. It translates to CASSLEVYRAGPGELFF.

The sample holds many counts of this clonotype. The CDR3: CASSLIRTTYANTGELFF. DNA for the CDR3: TGTGCCAGCAGCTTAATTCGGACGACTTACGCGAACACCGGGGAGCTGTTTTTT. V usage is TRBV7-8 and J usage is TRBJ2-2, with unresolved D. The ends were cut back, 2 bases at V and 0 bases at J, with 16 bases in the middle. Looked up from germline, CDR1 is SGHVS and CDR2 is FQNEAQ. The CDR3 consists of 18 residues.

The rearrangement joins TRBV2 to TRBJ2-1, with TRBD2 matching 12 bases. CDR1 SNHLY and CDR2 FYNNEI come from the germline V gene. The CDR3 is 14 residues long. V was clipped by 4 bases and J by 8 bases; unmatched bases: 3. The CDR3 DNA reads TGTGCCAGCAGTGGGACTAGCGGGACGTATGAGCAGTTCTTC. Protein: CASSGTSGTYEQFF.

This clonotype was recorded at least ten times. The chain recombines TRBV3-1 with TRBJ2-1; TRBD2 might be the D (6 bases). With 1 base removed from V and 0 bases from J, the gap between germline ends came to 10 bases. The CDR3 has 16 residues. Germline loops: CDR1 LGHDT, CDR2 YNNKEL (reference sequence). As DNA, the CDR3 is TGTGCCAGCAGCCAAGGCCTAGCGAGCTCCTACAATGAGCAGTTCTTC. It specifies CASSQGLASSYNEQFF.

Only a few counts were recorded for this clonotype. The chain uses TRBV14 and TRBJ2-2, with D possibly matching TRBD2 (5 bases). Trimming pared 3 bases from V and 4 bases from J, leaving 9 bases between. Per the germline V gene, CDR1 is SGHDN and CDR2 is FVKESK. This CDR3 has 14 amino acids. The chain's CDR3 is CASSQRAVTGELFF. The CDR3 DNA is TGTGCCAGCAGCCAGCGGGCGGTCACCGGGGAGCTGTTTTTT.

This chain uses TRBV2 with TRBJ1-2; 11 bases are a match to TRBD1. J gave up 6 bases and V 7 bases, and 7 bases lay outside the gene matches. The CDR3 loop spans 14 amino acids. Germline V lookup: CDR1 SNHLY, CDR2 FYNNEI. CDR3 DNA: TGTGCCAGCAAAAGAGGACAGGGGGCGAATGGCTACACCTTC. It codes for CASKRGQGANGYTF.

This clonotype came up a few times. The chain combines TRBV2 with TRBJ1-2; no clear D gene. Germline CDR1 SNHLY, CDR2 FYNNEI. This CDR3 region has 12 residues. V was clipped by 7 bases and J by 4 bases, with 10 bases between them. The CDR3 here is CASNSDLYGYTF. The CDR3 nucleotides read TGTGCCAGCAACAGTGATCTCTATGGCTACACCTTC.